This TCR beta chain derives from a study of blood T cell repertoires in COVID-19 (dated by TCRdb to the early 2020s). A note on the overall study: Samples from collaborators originated in the United States, Italy and Spain and spanned both the acute and convalescent phases of COVID-19. The prospective study material was composed of cDNA or gDNA derived from T cells, B-cell-depleted T cells, or PBMCs. Subjects who had been exposed to COVID-19, were actively infected with it, or had recovered from it provided the deeply sampled blood TCRbeta repertoires that made up the dataset. The repertoires were released in a freely available public database meant as a resource for research on the immune response to SARS-CoV-2. Samples were obtained from the ongoing ImmuneRACE study (first 160 participants) and from roughly 1,300 subjects provided by 6 global collaborators. Nearly every sample came with metadata listing a de-identified subject ID, COVID-19 status, age in years and sex. Where HLA class I and class II types were available, the types were taken from metadata supplied by the sample provider, not from assay-based typing. The full study reports these points: Clinical and demographic metadata were provided uncurated, with the amount varying by source and participant.

Reading from cysteine to phenylalanine, the CDR3 counts 16 amino acids. The read is trimmed to its CDR3 DNA, 48 bases read in frame from base 1. Looking up the germline V gene (reference sequence) yields CDR1 MNHEY and CDR2 SMNVEV. Germline trimming amounts to 6 bases on V and 2 bases on J, with 7 as the count of junction bases outside the gene matches. Notes on this clone: Its antigen target is currently unknown. No base qualities exist here, and no much larger clone lies one base off it.

TCRbeta CDR3 regions were amplified from genomic DNA using the immunoSEQ Assay, a bias-controlled multiplex PCR. On the authors' methods: Nucleated cell counts per sample were estimated from amplification of reference gene primers within the assay. To quantify the absolute abundance of each unique TCRbeta CDR3 rearrangement, sequence reads were collapsed and filtered. For each sample, productive Simpson clonality was calculated as the square root of Simpson's diversity index across productive rearrangements. TCRdb took this table from immuneACCESS and kept in-frame rearrangements with V and J called. Such tables lack part of the clones; where checked against another copy, unresolved V genes explain under half of the gap, and the rest is unexplained. V, J and clone size are taken as reported in that table, and D and trimming were inferred from the DNA itself. Counted in this sample were 220,000 or so clones; 84% of them appeared once. Approximately 6.5% of the sample rests with the top ten.

Enrolling through a virtual design, the prospective study's participants ranged in age from roughly 18 to 90 years and lived across some 23 United States geographic areas. Cohort assignment in the prospective study relied on participant-reported clinical history from a screening survey and a study questionnaire. Recovered participants in ImmuneRACE Cohort 3 were defined by two consecutive negative NP/OP PCR tests, clearance by a healthcare professional, or resolution of symptoms. Each participant in the prospective study had whole blood, serum and a nasopharyngeal or oropharyngeal swab collected by mobile phlebotomists. Prospective study participants could optionally give additional blood draws and questionnaires over an approximately 2-month period. Before DNA extraction, blood samples from the prospective study were shipped at room temperature or frozen.

The chain uses TRBV27 and TRBJ2-3, with TRBD2 identical over 11 junction bases. The clonotype was recovered from a woman between 40 and 55 years old who had recovered from COVID-19. The sequenced material came from PBMCs or T cells enriched from blood (not recorded which). The DNA reads TGTGCCAGCAGCCCTACTAGCGGGAGCCCCACAGATACGCAGTATTTT. Translated, this is CASSPTSGSPTDTQYF.